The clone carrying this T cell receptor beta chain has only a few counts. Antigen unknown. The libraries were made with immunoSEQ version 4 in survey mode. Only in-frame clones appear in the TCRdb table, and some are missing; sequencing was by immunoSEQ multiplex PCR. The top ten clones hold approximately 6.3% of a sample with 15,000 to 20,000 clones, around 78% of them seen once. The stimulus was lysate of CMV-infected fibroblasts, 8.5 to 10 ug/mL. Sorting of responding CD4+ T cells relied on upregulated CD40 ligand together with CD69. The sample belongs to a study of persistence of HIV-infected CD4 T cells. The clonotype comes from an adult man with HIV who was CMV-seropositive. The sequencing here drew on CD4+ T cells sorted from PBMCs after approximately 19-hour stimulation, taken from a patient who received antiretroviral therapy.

The CDR3: CASSYSGQQIYGYTF. The CDR3 DNA reads TGTGCCAGCAGTTACTCAGGACAGCAAATCTATGGCTACACCTTC. The chain uses TRBV6-2 or TRBV6-3 and TRBJ1-2; perhaps TRBD1 as D (6 bases). CDR3 length: 15 amino acids. CDR1 MNHEY and CDR2 SVGEGT come from the germline V gene. The V end was cut by 0 bases, the J end by 4 bases, with 12 bases between.